This passage covers 9 T cell receptor beta chains from one sample sequenced in a study of T cell repertoires in cytomegalovirus infection. TCRdb reprocessed the reads with MiXCR, giving one entry per CDR3 protein. In the table there are over 250,000 distinct CDR3 sequences, more than 20% of which are singletons. Sequenced: PBMCs. Source of these receptors: a human donor in good health (CMV status not recorded). Some clones in this sample may be carry-over from other donors' samples.

The chain joins TRBV6-2 or TRBV6-3 to TRBJ2-1; 7 bases fit TRBD1. The germline V gene encodes CDR1 MNHEY and CDR2 SVGEGT. CDR3 size: 13 residues. V lost 6 bases to trimming and J lost 7 bases; unmatched junction nucleotides: 6. The CDR3 is CASREGARNEQFF. CDR3 nucleotide sequence: TGTGCCAGCAGAGAGGGGGCCCGGAATGAGCAGTTCTTC.

This clonotype was observed a few times. The genes are TRBV29-1 and TRBJ2-7, with D maybe TRBD2 (6 bases). The V end was cut by 7 bases, the J end by 0 bases, with 16 bases between. The CDR3 covers 14 residues. From germline, CDR1 is SQVTM and CDR2 ANQGSEA. Written as DNA, the CDR3 is TGCAGCGCCCGGGACTTTGTAGGCTCCTACGAGCAGTACTTC. This gives the protein CSARDFVGSYEQYF.

This clonotype was detected many times. The gene calls are TRBV11-2 and TRBJ2-1; 11 bases align to TRBD2. The CDR3 extends over 17 amino acids. Germline CDR1 and CDR2: SGHAT and FQNNGV. V lost 2 bases, J lost 7 bases, and 10 bases stayed unmatched. CDR3 amino acids: CASSLWLAGGTRNEQFF. As DNA, the CDR3 is TGTGCCAGCAGCTTATGGCTAGCGGGGGGTACGAGGAATGAGCAGTTCTTC.

A single count supports this clonotype. This chain uses TRBV12-3 or TRBV12-4 with TRBJ1-1; tentatively, D is TRBD1 (5 bases). The germline V and J ends were trimmed by 2 bases and 8 bases, with 15 bases remaining between them. The CDR3 spans 14 residues. The CDR3 DNA reads as TGTGCCAGCAGTTTAAAGGGCGGACAAGCGGAAGCTTTCTTT. Residues: CASSLKGGQAEAFF.

This clonotype was seen more than once but under ten times. V usage is TRBV11-2 and J usage is TRBJ2-1, with a weak D call TRBD1 (5 bases). This CDR3 has 14 amino acids. The V end was cut by 5 bases, the J end by 7 bases, with 15 bases between. Germline CDR1 is SGHAT and CDR2 is FQNNGV. In DNA form, the CDR3 reads TGTGCCAGCAGCGCAGGGCAAGCGTGGAATGAGCAGTTCTTC. Translating it yields CASSAGQAWNEQFF.

In this sample, this clonotype turned up once. V is TRBV19 and J is TRBJ2-4; the D call may be TRBD1 or TRBD2 (5 bases each). CDR1 is LNHDA, CDR2 SQIVND, per germline (reference sequence). CDR3 length equals 14 residues. Trimming took 5 bases from V and 12 from J, leaving 20 bases between them. The CDR3 DNA reads TGTGCCAGTAGTCCTCGGGACGGATTAGCTCCTCAGTACTTC. Amino acids: CASSPRDGLAPQYF.

This clonotype was picked up a small number of times. This chain connects TRBV27 to TRBJ2-1; tentatively, D is TRBD1 or TRBD2 (6 bases each). From germline, CDR1 is MNHEY and CDR2 SMNVEV (reference sequence). V was pared by 8 bases and J by 9 bases, with 20 bases between. CDR3 length: 14 residues. The CDR3 is CASRNSGGGLEQFF. The CDR3 DNA sequence: TGTGCCAGCCGTAACTCCGGGGGCGGGCTTGAGCAGTTCTTC.

The gene calls are TRBV6-5 and TRBJ1-1; 10 nucleotides line up with TRBD1. The CDR3 runs to 15 residues. CDR1 is MNHEY, CDR2 SVGAGI, per germline. The V and J ends lost 5 bases and 4 bases, in that order; junction bases with no gene match: 7. In nucleotides, the CDR3 is TGTGCCAGCAGTCTAAGGACAGGGGGGTTCACTGAAGCTTTCTTT. Translation: CASSLRTGGFTEAFF.

The chain recombines TRBV5-6 with TRBJ1-1; D perhaps matches TRBD1 (5 bases). The CDR3 runs to 14 residues. V gave up 4 bases and J gave up 3 bases, with 13 bases separating them. Germline CDR1 reads SGHDT; CDR2 reads YYEEEE. CDR3 protein: CASSRPGSHTEAFF. For the CDR3, the DNA is TGTGCCAGCAGCCGTCCAGGGTCGCACACTGAAGCTTTCTTT.